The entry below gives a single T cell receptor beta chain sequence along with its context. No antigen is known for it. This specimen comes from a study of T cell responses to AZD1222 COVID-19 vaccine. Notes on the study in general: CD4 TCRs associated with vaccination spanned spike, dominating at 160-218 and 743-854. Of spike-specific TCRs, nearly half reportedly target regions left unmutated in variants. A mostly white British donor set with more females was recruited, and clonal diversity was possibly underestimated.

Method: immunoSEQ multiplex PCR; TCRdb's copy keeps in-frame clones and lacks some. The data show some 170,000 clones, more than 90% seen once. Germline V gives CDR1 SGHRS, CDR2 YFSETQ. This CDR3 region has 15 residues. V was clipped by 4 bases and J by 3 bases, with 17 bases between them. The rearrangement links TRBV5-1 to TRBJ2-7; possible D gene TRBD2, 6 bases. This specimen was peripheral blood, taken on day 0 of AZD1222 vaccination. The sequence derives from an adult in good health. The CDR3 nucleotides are TGCGCCAGCAGCCCCCGGGCTAGCGATATCTACGAGCAGTACTTC. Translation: CASSPRASDIYEQYF.